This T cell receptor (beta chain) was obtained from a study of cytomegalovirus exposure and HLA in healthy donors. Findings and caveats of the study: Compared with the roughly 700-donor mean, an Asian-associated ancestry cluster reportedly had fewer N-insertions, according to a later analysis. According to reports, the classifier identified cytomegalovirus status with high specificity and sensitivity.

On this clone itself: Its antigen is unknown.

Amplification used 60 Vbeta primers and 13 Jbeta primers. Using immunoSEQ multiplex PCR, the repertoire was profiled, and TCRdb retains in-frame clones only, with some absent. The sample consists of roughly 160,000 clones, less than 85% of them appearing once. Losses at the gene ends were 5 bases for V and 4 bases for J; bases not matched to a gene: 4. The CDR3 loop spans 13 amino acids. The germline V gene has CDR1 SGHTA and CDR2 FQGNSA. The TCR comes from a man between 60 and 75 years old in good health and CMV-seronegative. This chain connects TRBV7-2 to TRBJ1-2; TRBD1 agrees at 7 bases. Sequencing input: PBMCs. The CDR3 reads CASSAGQFYGYTF. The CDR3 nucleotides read TGTGCCAGCAGCGCGGGACAGTTCTATGGCTACACCTTC.